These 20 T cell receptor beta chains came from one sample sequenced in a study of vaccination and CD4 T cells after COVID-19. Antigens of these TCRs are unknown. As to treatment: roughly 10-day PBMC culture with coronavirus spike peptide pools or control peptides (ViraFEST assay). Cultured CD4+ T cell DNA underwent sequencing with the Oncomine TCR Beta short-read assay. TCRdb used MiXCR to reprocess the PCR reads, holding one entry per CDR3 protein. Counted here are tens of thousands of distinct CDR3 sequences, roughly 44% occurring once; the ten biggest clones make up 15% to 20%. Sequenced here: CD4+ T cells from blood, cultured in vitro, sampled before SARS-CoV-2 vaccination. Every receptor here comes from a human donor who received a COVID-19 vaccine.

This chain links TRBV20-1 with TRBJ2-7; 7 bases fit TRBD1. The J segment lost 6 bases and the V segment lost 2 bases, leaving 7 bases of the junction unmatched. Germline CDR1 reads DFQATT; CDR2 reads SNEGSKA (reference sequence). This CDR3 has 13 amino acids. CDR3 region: CSARKGQYFEQYF. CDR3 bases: TGCAGTGCTAGAAAGGGACAGTACTTCGAGCAGTACTTC.

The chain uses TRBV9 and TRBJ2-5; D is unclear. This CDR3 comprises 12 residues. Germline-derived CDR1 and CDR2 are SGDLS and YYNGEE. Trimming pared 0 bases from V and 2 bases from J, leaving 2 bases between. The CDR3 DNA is TGTGCCAGCAGCGTAGGTCAAGAGACCCAGTACTTC. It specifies CASSVGQETQYF. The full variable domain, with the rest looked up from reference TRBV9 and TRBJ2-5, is DSGVTQTPKHLITATGQRVTLRCSPRSGDLSVYWYQQSLDQGLQFLIQYYNGEERAKGNILERFSAQQFPDLHSELNLSSLELGDSALYFCASSVGQETQYFGPGTRLLVL.

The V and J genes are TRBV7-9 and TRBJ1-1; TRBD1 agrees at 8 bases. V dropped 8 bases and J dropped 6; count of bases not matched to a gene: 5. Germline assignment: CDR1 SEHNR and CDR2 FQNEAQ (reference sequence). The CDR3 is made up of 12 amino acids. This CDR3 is CASLDRGAEAFF. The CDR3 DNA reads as TGTGCCAGCCTTGACAGGGGAGCTGAAGCTTTCTTT. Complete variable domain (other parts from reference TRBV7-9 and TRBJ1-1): DTGVSQNPRHKITKRGQNVTFRCDPISEHNRLYWYRQTLGQGPEFLTYFQNEAQLEKSRLLSDRFSAERPKGSFSTLEIQRTEQGDSAMYLCASLDRGAEAFFGQGTRLTVV.

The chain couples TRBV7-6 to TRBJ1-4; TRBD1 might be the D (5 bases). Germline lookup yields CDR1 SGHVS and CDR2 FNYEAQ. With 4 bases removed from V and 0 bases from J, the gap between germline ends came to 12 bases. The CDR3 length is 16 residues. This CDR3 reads CASSSRGGTTNEKLFF. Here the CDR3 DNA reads TGTGCCAGCAGCTCCCGGGGGGGAACAACTAATGAAAAACTGTTTTTT.

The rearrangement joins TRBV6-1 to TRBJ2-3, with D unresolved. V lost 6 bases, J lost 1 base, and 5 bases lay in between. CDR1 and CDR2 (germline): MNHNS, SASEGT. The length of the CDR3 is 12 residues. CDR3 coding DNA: TGTGCCAGCAGGTCAGGCACAGATACGCAGTATTTT. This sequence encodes CASRSGTDTQYF.

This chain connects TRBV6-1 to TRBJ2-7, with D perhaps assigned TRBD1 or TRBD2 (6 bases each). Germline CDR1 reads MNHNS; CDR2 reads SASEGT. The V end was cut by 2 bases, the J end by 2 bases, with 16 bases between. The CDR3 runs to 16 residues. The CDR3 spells CASSEIVRRGAYEQYF. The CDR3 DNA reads TGTGCCAGCAGTGAAATAGTACGGAGGGGGGCCTACGAGCAGTACTTC.

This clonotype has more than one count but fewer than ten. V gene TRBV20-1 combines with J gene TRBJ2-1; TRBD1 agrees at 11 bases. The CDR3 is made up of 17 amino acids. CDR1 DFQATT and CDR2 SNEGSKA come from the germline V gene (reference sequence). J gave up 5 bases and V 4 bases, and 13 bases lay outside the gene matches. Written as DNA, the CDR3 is TGCAGTGCTAATCTATTTGGGACAGGGGGTAGGGACAATGAGCAGTTCTTC. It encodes CSANLFGTGGRDNEQFF.

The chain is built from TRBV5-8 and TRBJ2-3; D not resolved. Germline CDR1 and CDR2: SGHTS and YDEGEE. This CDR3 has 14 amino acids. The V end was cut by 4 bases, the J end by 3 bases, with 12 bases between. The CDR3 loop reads CASSPSSATDTQYF. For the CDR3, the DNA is TGTGCCAGCAGCCCGTCTAGTGCAACAGATACGCAGTATTTT.

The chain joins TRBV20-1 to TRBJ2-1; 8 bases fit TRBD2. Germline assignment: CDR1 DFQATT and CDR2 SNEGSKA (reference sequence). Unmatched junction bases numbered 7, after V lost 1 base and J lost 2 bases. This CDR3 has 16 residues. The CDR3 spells CSARAGGGPPYNEQFF. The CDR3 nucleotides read TGCAGTGCTAGAGCGGGGGGGGGCCCACCCTACAATGAGCAGTTCTTC.

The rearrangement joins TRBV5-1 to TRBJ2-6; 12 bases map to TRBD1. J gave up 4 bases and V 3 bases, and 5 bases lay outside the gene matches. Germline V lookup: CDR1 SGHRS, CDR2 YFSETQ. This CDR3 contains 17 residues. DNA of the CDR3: TGCGCCAGCAGCTCGGGACAGGGGGCGTCCGGGGCCAACGTCCTGACTTTC. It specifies CASSSGQGASGANVLTF.

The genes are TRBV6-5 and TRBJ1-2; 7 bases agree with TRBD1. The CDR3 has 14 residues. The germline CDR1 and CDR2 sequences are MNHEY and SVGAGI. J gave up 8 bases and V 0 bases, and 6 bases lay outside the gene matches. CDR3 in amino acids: CASSYSIAGGGYTF. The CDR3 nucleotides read TGTGCCAGCAGTTACTCGATAGCAGGGGGGGGCTACACCTTC.

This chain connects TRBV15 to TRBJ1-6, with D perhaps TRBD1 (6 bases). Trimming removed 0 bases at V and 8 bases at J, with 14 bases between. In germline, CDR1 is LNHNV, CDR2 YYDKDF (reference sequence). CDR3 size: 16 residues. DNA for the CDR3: TGTGCCACCAGCAGAGATTACAGGGAGGTAGATTCACCCCTCCACTTT. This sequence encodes CATSRDYREVDSPLHF.

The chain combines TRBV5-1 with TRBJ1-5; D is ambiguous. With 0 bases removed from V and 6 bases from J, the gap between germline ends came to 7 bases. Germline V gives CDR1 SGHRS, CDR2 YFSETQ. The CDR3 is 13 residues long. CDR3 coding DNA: TGCGCCAGCAGCTTGGTTGAGGGTCAGCCCCAGCATTTT. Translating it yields CASSLVEGQPQHF.

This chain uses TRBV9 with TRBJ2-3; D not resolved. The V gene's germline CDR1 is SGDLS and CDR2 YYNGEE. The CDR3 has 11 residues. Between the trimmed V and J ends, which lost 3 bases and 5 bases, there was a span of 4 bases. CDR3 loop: CASSAGDTQYF. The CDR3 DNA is TGTGCCAGCAGCGCCGGAGATACGCAGTATTTT.

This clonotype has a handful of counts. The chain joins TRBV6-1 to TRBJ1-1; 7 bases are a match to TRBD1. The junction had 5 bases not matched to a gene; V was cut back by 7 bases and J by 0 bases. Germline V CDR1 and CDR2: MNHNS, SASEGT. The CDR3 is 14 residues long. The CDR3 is CASTPGQLNTEAFF. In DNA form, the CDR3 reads TGTGCCAGCACCCCGGGACAGCTGAACACTGAAGCTTTCTTT.

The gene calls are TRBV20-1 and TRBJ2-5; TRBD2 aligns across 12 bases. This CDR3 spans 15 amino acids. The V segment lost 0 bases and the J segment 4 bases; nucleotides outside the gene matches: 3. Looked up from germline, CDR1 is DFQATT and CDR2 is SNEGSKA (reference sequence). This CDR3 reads CSARDLAGGPETQYF. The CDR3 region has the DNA TGCAGTGCTAGAGATCTAGCGGGGGGGCCAGAGACCCAGTACTTC.

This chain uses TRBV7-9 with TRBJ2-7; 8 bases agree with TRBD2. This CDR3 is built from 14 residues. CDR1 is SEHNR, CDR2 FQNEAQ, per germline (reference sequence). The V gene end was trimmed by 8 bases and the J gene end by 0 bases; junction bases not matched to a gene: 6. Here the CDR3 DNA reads TGTGCCAGCGGAATAGCGGGGAGCTCCTACGAGCAGTACTTC. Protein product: CASGIAGSSYEQYF. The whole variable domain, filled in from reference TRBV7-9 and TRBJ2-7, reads DTGVSQNPRHKITKRGQNVTFRCDPISEHNRLYWYRQTLGQGPEFLTYFQNEAQLEKSRLLSDRFSAERPKGSFSTLEIQRTEQGDSAMYLCASGIAGSSYEQYFGPGTRLTVT.

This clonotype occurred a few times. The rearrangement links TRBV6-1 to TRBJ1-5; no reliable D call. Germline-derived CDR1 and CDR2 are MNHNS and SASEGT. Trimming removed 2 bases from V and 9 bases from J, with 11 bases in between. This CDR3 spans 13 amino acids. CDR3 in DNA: TGTGCCAGCAGTGAATTGCGGGGAGGGCCCCAGCATTTT. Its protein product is CASSELRGGPQHF.

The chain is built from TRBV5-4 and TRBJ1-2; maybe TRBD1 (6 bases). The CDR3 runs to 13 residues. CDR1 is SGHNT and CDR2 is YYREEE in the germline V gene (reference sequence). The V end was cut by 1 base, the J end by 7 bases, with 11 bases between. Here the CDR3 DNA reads TGTGCCAGCAGCTTGCCACAGGGCCCTGGCTACACCTTC. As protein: CASSLPQGPGYTF.

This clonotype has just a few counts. The chain's CDR3 is CSARGTSGPYNEQFF. Here the CDR3 DNA reads TGCAGTGCCAGGGGGACTAGCGGGCCTTACAATGAGCAGTTCTTC. J is TRBJ2-1 and V is TRBV20-1, with 12 bases lining up with TRBD2. The CDR3 contains 15 residues. J gave up 4 bases and V 6 bases, and 7 bases lay outside the gene matches. In germline, CDR1 is DFQATT, CDR2 SNEGSKA (reference sequence).